This TCR beta chain was recorded in a study of blood T cell repertoires in COVID-19. Study-level background: The study drew acute and convalescent COVID-19 samples from the United States, Italy and Spain. Sources were T cells, B-cell-depleted T cells, or PBMCs; the material itself was cDNA or gDNA.

This CDR3 region has 18 residues. The V gene's germline CDR1 is SGHTA and CDR2 FQGTGA. Trimming cost V 5 bases and J 0 bases; bases outside gene matches: 8. Methods used by the authors: It was from reference gene primer amplification that nucleated cell counts were estimated. Libraries were prepared by immunoSEQ multiplex PCR; TCRdb keeps only in-frame clonotypes and omits some of them. The DNA was the basis for D and trimming; V, J and clone size are from that table. Of some 150,000 clones listed, around four fifths were seen once; the top ten hold 35% to 45%. The specimen sequenced was peripheral blood. This receptor was obtained from a human donor in a cohort sampled during active COVID-19. The chain carries TRBV7-3 and TRBJ2-1, with TRBD2 matching over 12 bases. The CDR3 region has the DNA TGTGCCAGCAGCCCCGGACTAGCGGGAAAGAGCTCCTACAATGAGCAGTTCTTC. It specifies CASSPGLAGKSSYNEQFF. The full variable domain, with the rest looked up from reference TRBV7-3 and TRBJ2-1, is GAGVSQTPSNKVTEKGKYVELRCDPISGHTALYWYRQSLGQGPEFLIYFQGTGAADDSGLPNDRFFAVRPEGSVSTLKIQRTERGDSAVYLCASSPGLAGKSSYNEQFFGPGTRLTVL.